These 26 T cell receptor beta chains were sequenced from one sample in a study of CD8 T cells in ankylosing spondylitis. TCRdb re-called the 5' RACE reads with MiXCR, one entry per CDR3 protein. The sample carries 150,000 to 200,000 distinct CDR3 sequences, around a sixth recorded once. The sequencing sample was made of blood, either unsorted or a sorted T cell fraction (not recorded which). The source is a male donor aged 5 to 30 with ankylosing spondylitis or in good health (not recorded which).

This clonotype was detected ten times or more. The chain is built from TRBV6-4 and TRBJ1-6; 9 positions agree with TRBD1. The CDR3 totals 15 residues. CDR1 is MRHNA, CDR2 SNTAGT, per germline. The trim removed 4 bases at V and 7 bases at J, leaving 5 bases unmatched. The CDR3 DNA reads as TGTGCCAGCAGTGCGGGACAGGGATACAATTCACCCCTCCACTTT. It is translated as CASSAGQGYNSPLHF.

This clonotype has ten or more counts. The genes are TRBV11-2 and TRBJ2-4, with D tentatively TRBD1 or TRBD2 (5 bases each). V was clipped by 1 base and J by 7 bases, with 14 bases between them. The V gene's germline CDR1 is SGHAT and CDR2 FQNNGV. The CDR3 extends over 15 amino acids. Here the CDR3 DNA reads TGTGCCAGCAGCTTAGTCTCCGGGGCACAGAACATTCAGTACTTC. It translates to CASSLVSGAQNIQYF.

This clonotype was recorded many times. This chain links TRBV5-1 with TRBJ2-3; D is unclear. The CDR3 spans 11 residues. CDR1 and CDR2 from the germline V gene are SGHRS and YFSETQ. Trimming shortened V by 6 bases and J by 2 bases, and 4 bases separated the two germline ends. CDR3 sequence (DNA): TGCGCCAGCACGGACACAGATACGCAGTATTTT. As protein: CASTDTDTQYF.

This clonotype occurred many times. The V gene is TRBV5-1, the J gene TRBJ2-7; either TRBD1 or TRBD2 may fit D (5 bases each). Germline V gives CDR1 SGHRS, CDR2 YFSETQ. Trimming took off 4 bases at V and 5 bases at J, with 22 bases between the two ends. This CDR3 has 16 residues. The CDR3 loop reads CASSPPLGEGSDEQYF. CDR3 in DNA: TGCGCCAGCAGCCCACCATTAGGGGAAGGTAGCGACGAGCAGTACTTC.

Ten or more counts support this clonotype. This rearrangement joins TRBV19 to TRBJ2-1, with no clear D. Per the germline V gene, CDR1 is LNHDA and CDR2 is SQIVND (reference sequence). The V gene lost 1 base and the J gene lost 2 bases, with 12 bases spanning the gap. This CDR3 has 16 residues. The DNA for the CDR3 is TGTGCCAGTAGTATAGGAATCCAGCGCCCCTACAATGAGCAGTTCTTC. This translates into CASSIGIQRPYNEQFF.

This clonotype was picked up many times. This chain links TRBV29-1 with TRBJ2-3; possibly TRBD1 or TRBD2 for D (5 bases each). The CDR3 is made up of 13 amino acids. Trimming removed 4 bases at V and 3 bases at J, with 11 bases between. Germline CDR1 is SQVTM and CDR2 is ANQGSEA. The CDR3: CSVGGLSTDTQYF. The DNA for the CDR3 is TGCAGCGTTGGGGGGTTGTCAACAGATACGCAGTATTTT.

This clonotype was seen many times. The chain employs TRBV6-1 and TRBJ2-3; D uncertain. Germline V gene sequence: CDR1 MNHNS, CDR2 SASEGT. The length of the CDR3 is 16 residues. V lost 6 bases to trimming and J lost 0 bases, with 16 bases between them. CDR3 residues: CASSPTGPSSTDTQYF. CDR3 in DNA: TGTGCCAGCAGCCCCACGGGCCCCTCTAGCACAGATACGCAGTATTTT.

This clonotype occurred many times. The chain recombines TRBV10-3 with TRBJ1-2; TRBD1 matches 9 bases. The V gene end was trimmed by 5 bases and the J gene end by 5 bases; junction bases not matched to a gene: 9. Germline lookup yields CDR1 ENHRY and CDR2 SYGVKD. This CDR3 spans 15 amino acids. The CDR3 here is CAISTQDRGPYGYTF. The CDR3 bases are TGTGCCATCAGTACTCAGGACAGGGGTCCGTATGGCTACACCTTC.

This clonotype occurred many times. The gene calls are TRBV5-5 and TRBJ2-7; 7 positions match TRBD1. J was trimmed by 7 bases and V by 2 bases; bases with no gene match: 12. Per germline, CDR1 SGHKS and CDR2 YYEKEE (reference sequence). CDR3 size: 15 residues. CDR3 DNA: TGTGCCAGCAGCTTTCTGGGTGAGACAGGGTGGGAGCAGTACGTC. Translating gives CASSFLGETGWEQYV.

In DNA, the CDR3 is TGTGCCAGCAGTTTATGGGGGGGGAGGATCCAAGAGACCCAGTACTTC. Its protein product is CASSLWGGRIQETQYF. The gene calls are TRBV27 and TRBJ2-5, with TRBD2 matching 7 bases. The CDR3 has 16 residues. Germline V lookup: CDR1 MNHEY, CDR2 SMNVEV (reference sequence). With 1 base clipped from V and 1 base from J, the junction kept 6 bases outside the gene matches.

This clonotype was found many times. The V gene is TRBV28, the J gene TRBJ2-5, with D perhaps matching TRBD1 or TRBD2 (6 bases each). The V end lost 5 bases, the J end lost 7 bases, and 20 bases lay between the germline ends. The CDR3 is 15 amino acids. Germline loops: CDR1 MDHEN, CDR2 SYDVKM. The CDR3 nucleotides read TGTGCCAGCAGTCCATTACAGGGAGGAAGTGGGACCCAGTACTTC. Translating gives CASSPLQGGSGTQYF.

The chain is built from TRBV20-1 and TRBJ2-1; 8 nucleotides line up with TRBD1. This CDR3 is built from 17 residues. J was trimmed by 4 bases and V by 0 bases; bases with no gene match: 11. Germline CDR1 reads DFQATT; CDR2 reads SNEGSKA (reference sequence). The CDR3 DNA is TGCAGTGCTAGAGAAGCTGACCCGGGACAGGTTTACAATGAGCAGTTCTTC. This encodes CSAREADPGQVYNEQFF.

Ten or more counts support this clonotype. The chain carries TRBV5-1 and TRBJ2-5, with 8 bases that match TRBD1. The CDR3 has 13 amino acids. V was pared by 2 bases and J by 7 bases, with 4 bases of the junction left unmatched. Germline loops: CDR1 SGHRS, CDR2 YFSETQ. In DNA, the CDR3 is TGCGCCAGCAGCTTTGGACAGGGCCGGACCCAGTACTTC. It yields the protein CASSFGQGRTQYF.

This chain joins TRBV20-1 and TRBJ2-7; no clear D gene. Trimming cost V 1 base and J 0 bases, with 7 bases left between them. The CDR3 runs 13 residues. In germline, CDR1 is DFQATT, CDR2 SNEGSKA (reference sequence). CDR3 in DNA: TGCAGTGCTAGAGCGGTAAGCTCCTACGAGCAGTACTTC. Its translation: CSARAVSSYEQYF.

This clonotype was seen at least ten times. V usage is TRBV5-1 and J usage is TRBJ2-1; TRBD2 aligns across 12 bases. The V gene's germline CDR1 is SGHRS and CDR2 YFSETQ. This CDR3 comprises 15 residues. V lost 4 bases to trimming and J lost 7 bases; unmatched junction nucleotides: 6. The CDR3 spells CASSPRTSGENEQFF. In DNA, the CDR3 is TGCGCCAGCAGCCCCCGGACTAGCGGGGAGAATGAGCAGTTCTTC.

This clonotype was detected many times. The CDR3 protein is CSARIAGGTDTQYF. The CDR3 nucleotides read TGCAGTGCTCGGATAGCGGGAGGAACAGATACGCAGTATTTT. The V gene is TRBV20-1, the J gene TRBJ2-3; TRBD2 matches 10 bases. This CDR3 spans 14 amino acids. With 5 bases clipped from V and 3 bases from J, the junction kept 5 bases outside the gene matches. From germline, CDR1 is DFQATT and CDR2 SNEGSKA (reference sequence).

This clonotype was recorded at least ten times. The chain has TRBV5-1 and TRBJ2-1; 16 bases line up with TRBD2. V shed 4 bases and J 2 bases; nucleotides not matched to a gene: 9. Germline CDR1 and CDR2: SGHRS and YFSETQ. The CDR3 runs to 19 residues. As DNA, the CDR3 is TGCGCCAGCAGCACGGGACTAGCGGGAGGGGCGGATACCTACAATGAGCAGTTCTTC. Amino acids: CASSTGLAGGADTYNEQFF. Together with reference TRBV5-1 and TRBJ2-1, the CDR3 gives the full variable domain: KAGVTQTPRYLIKTRGQQVTLSCSPISGHRSVSWYQQTPGQGLQFLFEYFSETQRNKGNFPGRFSGRQFSNSRSEMNVSTLELGDSALYLCASSTGLAGGADTYNEQFFGPGTRLTVL.

This clonotype was seen many times. V usage is TRBV6-5 and J usage is TRBJ2-2, with D uncertain. The length of the CDR3 is 14 residues. Germline V CDR1 and CDR2: MNHEY, SVGAGI. Trimming removed 6 bases at V and 3 bases at J, with 11 bases between. CDR3 sequence: CASSRARYTGELFF. CDR3 nucleotide sequence: TGTGCCAGCAGCCGTGCTAGATACACCGGGGAGCTGTTTTTT.

This clonotype occurred once. The V gene is TRBV5-7, the J gene TRBJ2-1, with D hard to call. TRBV5-7 falls under the ORF class, with uncertain function. Trimming took off 0 bases at V and 8 bases at J, with 6 bases between the two ends. The CDR3 contains 12 residues. The DNA of the CDR3 is TGTGCCAGCAGCTTGGACGGCGATGAGCAGTTCTTC. Its translation is CASSLDGDEQFF.

This clonotype was found many times. The chain joins TRBV5-1 to TRBJ2-5, with 7 positions matching TRBD1. V was pared by 4 bases and J by 1 base, with 7 bases of the junction left unmatched. The CDR3 spans 15 residues. The germline V gene has CDR1 SGHRS and CDR2 YFSETQ. The CDR3 region has the DNA TGCGCCAGCAGCAGCCGACGGGACAGCCAAGAGACCCAGTACTTC. Protein: CASSSRRDSQETQYF. Looking up the rest from reference TRBV5-1 and TRBJ2-5 gives the full variable domain: KAGVTQTPRYLIKTRGQQVTLSCSPISGHRSVSWYQQTPGQGLQFLFEYFSETQRNKGNFPGRFSGRQFSNSRSEMNVSTLELGDSALYLCASSSRRDSQETQYFGPGTRLLVL.

This clonotype was recorded many times. This chain links TRBV11-1 with TRBJ2-1; a possible D gene is TRBD2 (5 bases). The CDR3 is made up of 13 amino acids. V gave up 4 bases and J gave up 8 bases, with 12 bases separating them. Per germline, CDR1 SGHAT and CDR2 FQDESV (reference sequence). The CDR3 reads CASSSGSSDEQFF. The CDR3 DNA is TGTGCCAGCAGCTCGGGGTCGTCTGATGAGCAGTTCTTC.

This chain joins TRBV7-2 and TRBJ2-5; TRBD1 might be the D (6 bases). There are 14 residues in the CDR3. Trimming took off 1 base at V and 7 bases at J, with 13 bases between the two ends. Germline-derived CDR1 and CDR2 are SGHTA and FQGNSA. The CDR3: CASSLGGTRRTQYF. In DNA form, the CDR3 reads TGTGCCAGCAGCTTAGGGGGGACAAGACGGACCCAGTACTTC. The full variable domain, completed using reference TRBV7-2 and TRBJ2-5, is GAGVSQSPSNKVTEKGKDVELRCDPISGHTALYWYRQSLGQGLEFLIYFQGNSAPDKSGLPSDRFSAERTGGSVSTLTIQRTQQEDSAVYLCASSLGGTRRTQYFGPGTRLLVL.

This clonotype was detected ten times or more. CDR3 residues: CATSRDTTGELFF. In nucleotides, the CDR3 is TGTGCCACCAGCAGAGATACCACCGGGGAGCTGTTTTTT. The chain employs TRBV15 and TRBJ2-2; the D is unclear. The ends were cut back, 0 bases at V and 4 bases at J, with 3 bases in the middle. The CDR3 consists of 13 residues. CDR1 is LNHNV, CDR2 YYDKDF, per germline (reference sequence). Together with reference TRBV15 and TRBJ2-2, the CDR3 gives the full variable domain: DAMVIQNPRYQVTQFGKPVTLSCSQTLNHNVMYWYQQKSSQAPKLLFHYYDKDFNNEADTPDNFQSRRPNTSFCFLDIRSPGLGDTAMYLCATSRDTTGELFFGEGSRLTVL.

This chain uses TRBV20-1 with TRBJ2-7; unclear D gene. Germline loops: CDR1 DFQATT, CDR2 SNEGSKA (reference sequence). This CDR3 spans 10 amino acids. The V end was cut by 7 bases, the J end by 7 bases, with 11 bases between. CDR3 residues: CSVGLSEQYF. The CDR3 coding sequence is TGCAGTGTAGGGCTTTCGGAGCAGTACTTC.

The chain recombines TRBV25-1 with TRBJ2-1; D gene ambiguous. CDR3 size: 12 residues. V shed 7 bases and J shed 5 bases, with 9 bases lying between them. The germline gives CDR1 MGHDK, CDR2 SYGVNS. DNA of the CDR3: TGTGCCAGCAAAGGGCCAGACAATGAGCAGTTCTTC. Amino acid sequence: CASKGPDNEQFF.

V gene TRBV11-3 combines with J gene TRBJ1-1; D unclear. The CDR3 is made up of 13 amino acids. V lost 3 bases and J 6 bases, leaving 11 bases between the germline ends. Germline V lookup: CDR1 SGHNT, CDR2 YENEEA. CDR3 sequence: CASSFGEVAEAFF. In DNA form, the CDR3 reads TGTGCCAGCAGCTTTGGGGAGGTCGCTGAAGCTTTCTTT. The whole variable domain, remainder taken from reference TRBV11-3 and TRBJ1-1, is EAGVVQSPRYKIIEKKQPVAFWCNPISGHNTLYWYLQNLGQGPELLIRYENEEAVDDSQLPKDRFSAERLKGVDSTLKIQPAELGDSAVYLCASSFGEVAEAFFGQGTRLTVV.